One and the same sample provided the 31 T cell receptor beta chains below, sequenced in a study of blood T cell repertoires in COVID-19. TCRdb's table, derived via immunoSEQ multiplex PCR, lists solely in-frame clones and lacks some. The sample contains roughly 250,000 clones, approximately 90% of which appear only once. The sequenced sample consisted of peripheral blood. These receptors were collected from a woman in her thirties or forties who had recovered from COVID-19.

The genes are TRBV25-1 and TRBJ2-7; D is ambiguous. V lost 4 bases, J lost 0 bases, and 7 bases lay in between. Looked up from germline, CDR1 is MGHDK and CDR2 is SYGVNS. The CDR3 sequence is 13 residues long. CDR3 DNA: TGTGCCAGCAGTGTTACGAGCTCCTACGAGCAGTACTTC. This codes for CASSVTSSYEQYF.

This clone was observed a single time. The chain uses TRBV5-4 and TRBJ1-6, with D maybe TRBD1 (6 bases). Germline lookup yields CDR1 SGHNT and CDR2 YYREEE (reference sequence). The V end lost 1 base, the J end lost 6 bases, and 8 bases lay between the germline ends. This CDR3 has 14 amino acids. CDR3 protein: CASSLTGINSPLHF. Here the CDR3 DNA reads TGTGCCAGCAGCTTGACAGGGATTAATTCACCCCTCCACTTT.

This clone was recorded once. This sequence joins TRBV10-3 and TRBJ2-1; D is uncertain. The V end was cut by 0 bases, the J end by 11 bases, with 8 bases between. This CDR3 is built from 12 residues. Germline CDR1 and CDR2: ENHRY and SYGVKD. In DNA form, the CDR3 reads TGTGCCATCAGTGAGTCGGCAGACAAGCAGTTCTTC. Translated: CAISESADKQFF.

The CDR3 DNA follows: TGTGCCAGCAGCTTCGATATAGCGGGAGGAAATGAGCAGTTCTTC. Amino acids: CASSFDIAGGNEQFF. V and J are TRBV7-2 and TRBJ2-1; 10 nucleotides match TRBD2. Germline V CDR1 and CDR2: SGHTA, FQGNSA. Trimming removed 3 bases from V and 7 bases from J; junction bases left unmatched: 6. This CDR3 spans 15 amino acids.

The chain uses TRBV11-3 and TRBJ2-1; 16 bases align to TRBD2. The CDR3 sequence is 16 residues long. Germline values: CDR1 SGHNT, CDR2 YENEEA. J gave up 7 bases and V 5 bases, and 5 bases lay outside the gene matches. CDR3 in DNA: TGTGCCAGCAGCCGGGGACTAGCGGGAGGGCATAATGAGCAGTTCTTC. It codes for CASSRGLAGGHNEQFF.

The chain couples TRBV6-6 to TRBJ2-7, with D possibly TRBD1 on 6 matching bases. From germline, CDR1 is MNHNY and CDR2 SVGAGI (reference sequence). Trimming pared 6 bases from V and 2 bases from J, leaving 14 bases between. The CDR3 is made up of 14 amino acids. The CDR3 region is CASRSQTGAYEQYF. DNA for the CDR3: TGTGCCAGCAGAAGCCAGACAGGAGCCTACGAGCAGTACTTC.

The V gene is TRBV29-1, the J gene TRBJ2-7; the match to TRBD2 covers 7 bases. The junction had 7 bases not matched to a gene; V was cut back by 7 bases and J by 1 base. The length of the CDR3 is 13 residues. Germline values: CDR1 SQVTM, CDR2 ANQGSEA. CDR3 residues: CSGGGRESYEQYF. The CDR3 bases are TGCAGCGGCGGAGGGAGGGAGTCCTACGAGCAGTACTTC.

The chain couples TRBV7-9 to TRBJ2-7; D might be TRBD2 (5 bases). The germline V and J ends were trimmed by 0 bases and 2 bases, with 8 bases remaining between them. The CDR3 contains 14 residues. The germline V gene encodes CDR1 SEHNR and CDR2 FQNEAQ (reference sequence). The CDR3 sequence: CASSLADLTYEQYF. The CDR3 nucleotides are TGTGCCAGCAGCTTAGCGGACTTAACCTACGAGCAGTACTTC.

The rearrangement links TRBV2 to TRBJ2-1; 8 nucleotides agree with TRBD1. This CDR3 has 13 amino acids. With V trimmed by 5 bases and J by 6 bases, 3 bases remained unmatched. The germline V gene has CDR1 SNHLY and CDR2 FYNNEI. CDR3 coding DNA: TGTGCCAGCAGTTGGACAGGGATCAATGAGCAGTTCTTC. Amino acids: CASSWTGINEQFF. The full variable domain, rest sourced from reference TRBV2 and TRBJ2-1, is EPEVTQTPSHQVTQMGQEVILRCVPISNHLYFYWYRQILGQKVEFLVSFYNNEISEKSEIFDDQFSVERPDGSNFTLKIRSTKLEDSAMYFCASSWTGINEQFFGPGTRLTVL.

This clone has just one count. The gene calls are TRBV18 and TRBJ1-5; 7 bases map to TRBD1. Germline CDR1 and CDR2: KGHSH and LQKENI. The CDR3 spans 16 residues. The ends lost 3 bases at V and 7 bases at J; junction bases unmatched: 12. The CDR3 here is CASSPGAGQPNQPQHF. For the CDR3, the DNA is TGTGCCAGCTCACCGGGTGCGGGACAGCCCAACCAGCCCCAGCATTTT.

This clone was observed a few times. V usage is TRBV11-3 and J usage is TRBJ1-2, with a weak D call TRBD1 (5 bases). This CDR3 comprises 15 residues. With 2 bases removed from V and 8 bases from J, the gap between germline ends came to 18 bases. Germline V CDR1 and CDR2: SGHNT, YENEEA. The CDR3 loop reads CASSLHSQEIRGYTF. In DNA form, the CDR3 reads TGTGCCAGCAGCTTACATTCACAGGAGATTAGGGGCTACACCTTC.

The rearrangement links TRBV11-3 to TRBJ1-3, with 9 bases matching TRBD1. The CDR3 consists of 17 residues. The V gene's germline CDR1 is SGHNT and CDR2 YENEEA. With 2 bases clipped from V and 2 bases from J, the junction kept 7 bases outside the gene matches. CDR3 coding DNA: TGTGCCAGCAGCTTATGGGGACAGGGCGTCGCTGGAAACACCATATATTTT. This sequence encodes CASSLWGQGVAGNTIYF.

The CDR3 loop reads CATRSRVGSETQYF. The CDR3 DNA follows: TGTGCCACCAGGAGTCGGGTGGGTTCGGAGACCCAGTACTTC. The chain combines TRBV15 with TRBJ2-5; D ambiguous. With 6 bases removed from V and 5 bases from J, the gap between germline ends came to 16 bases. In germline, CDR1 is LNHNV, CDR2 YYDKDF (reference sequence). This CDR3 comprises 14 residues.

The chain links TRBV6-2 or TRBV6-3 to TRBJ2-2, with 10 positions matching TRBD1. CDR1 MNHEY and CDR2 SVGEGT come from the germline V gene. Unmatched junction bases numbered 15, after V lost 6 bases and J lost 5 bases. There are 18 residues in the CDR3. DNA of the CDR3: TGTGCCAGCAGCCCCCTCGGACAGGGGGTTTTACGGACCGGGGAGCTGTTTTTT. Its protein product is CASSPLGQGVLRTGELFF.

The chain links TRBV5-6 to TRBJ2-5; tentative D call: TRBD1 (6 bases). The germline V gene encodes CDR1 SGHDT and CDR2 YYEEEE. This CDR3 has 14 amino acids. V lost 4 bases to trimming and J lost 3 bases, with 13 bases between them. For the CDR3, the DNA is TGTGCCAGCAGCCCGGCTCCAGGGGAAGAGACCCAGTACTTC. This sequence encodes CASSPAPGEETQYF.

This chain connects TRBV19 to TRBJ1-6; D remains ambiguous. This CDR3 region has 17 residues. With 6 bases removed from V and 5 bases from J, the gap between germline ends came to 20 bases. CDR1 and CDR2 from the germline V gene are LNHDA and SQIVND (reference sequence). The CDR3 bases are TGTGCCAGTAGAAACCCCAGAGAGGGCGGGAATAATTCACCCCTCCACTTT. It yields the protein CASRNPREGGNNSPLHF.

J is TRBJ2-2 and V is TRBV7-8; D is possibly TRBD1 (6 bases). The CDR3 consists of 18 residues. Per the germline V gene, CDR1 is SGHVS and CDR2 is FQNEAQ. V dropped 3 bases and J dropped 0 bases, with 17 bases sitting between them. In DNA form, the CDR3 reads TGTGCCAGCAGCTTCTACCGGGACATAACCGCGAACACCGGGGAGCTGTTTTTT. It encodes CASSFYRDITANTGELFF.

This sequence joins TRBV28 and TRBJ1-6, with TRBD1 as a possible D gene (5 bases). Germline CDR1 reads MDHEN; CDR2 reads SYDVKM. The V gene lost 10 bases and the J gene lost 8 bases, with 15 bases spanning the gap. The CDR3 runs 13 residues. The CDR3 nucleotides are TGTGCCACCCACGGGGGACCGGATTCACCCCTCCACTTT. It codes for CATHGGPDSPLHF.

The chain links TRBV4-2 to TRBJ2-1; 12 bases are shared with TRBD2. Looked up from germline, CDR1 is LGHNA and CDR2 is YNFKEQ. The J segment lost 14 bases and the V segment lost 1 base, leaving 9 bases of the junction unmatched. CDR3 length equals 15 residues. The CDR3 coding sequence is TGTGCCAGCAGCCAAGGGACCCTAGCGGGAGGGCCCGAGTTCTTC. This gives the protein CASSQGTLAGGPEFF.

With respect to this clone: This same CDR3 is encoded by further DNA sequences in the sample. The rearrangement joins TRBV5-1 to TRBJ2-5, with a possible D match to TRBD1 (5 bases). Germline CDR1 reads SGHRS; CDR2 reads YFSETQ. The ends were cut back, 2 bases at V and 1 base at J, with 6 bases in the middle. The CDR3 sequence is 13 residues long. CDR3 amino acids: CASSFQGQETQYF. The CDR3 coding sequence is TGCGCCAGCAGCTTTCAGGGCCAAGAGACCCAGTACTTC.

The chain couples TRBV4-2 to TRBJ1-4; maybe TRBD1 (6 bases). The CDR3 extends over 14 amino acids. V lost 6 bases and J 4 bases, leaving 12 bases between the germline ends. Germline V gives CDR1 LGHNA, CDR2 YNFKEQ. The DNA of the CDR3 is TGTGCCAGCAGGCTACAGGGAAGTAATGAAAAACTGTTTTTT. This encodes CASRLQGSNEKLFF.

The chain joins TRBV5-1 to TRBJ1-5; tentatively, D is TRBD1 (5 bases). CDR1 is SGHRS, CDR2 YFSETQ, per germline. V was cut by 2 bases and J by 7 bases, with 16 bases left in between. CDR3 size: 15 residues. This CDR3 reads CASSFHGDTGQPQHF. The DNA for the CDR3 is TGCGCCAGCAGCTTCCACGGAGATACAGGACAGCCCCAGCATTTT.

This sequence joins TRBV4-3 and TRBJ2-1, with D possibly being TRBD2 (5 bases). Germline V gives CDR1 LGHNA, CDR2 YSLEER. V was clipped by 1 base and J by 1 base, with 11 bases between them. The CDR3 length is 16 residues. CDR3 protein: CASSQGGRVSYNEQFF. In DNA form, the CDR3 reads TGCGCCAGCAGCCAAGGAGGGCGGGTTTCCTACAATGAGCAGTTCTTC.

The rearrangement uses TRBV6-6 and TRBJ2-1; 7 bases agree with TRBD1. J gave up 6 bases and V 5 bases, and 7 bases lay outside the gene matches. The CDR3 loop spans 14 amino acids. Per the germline V gene, CDR1 is MNHNY and CDR2 is SVGAGI (reference sequence). In DNA, the CDR3 is TGTGCCAGCAGTGGATCGGGACAGCCCAATGAGCAGTTCTTC. Its protein product is CASSGSGQPNEQFF.

V and J are TRBV6-1 and TRBJ1-1, with 7 bases fitting TRBD1. Trimming cost V 3 bases and J 3 bases; bases outside gene matches: 4. CDR3 length equals 14 residues. Looked up from germline, CDR1 is MNHNS and CDR2 is SASEGT. The CDR3 is CASSEGQLYTEAFF. The CDR3 coding sequence is TGTGCCAGCAGTGAGGGACAGCTTTACACTGAAGCTTTCTTT.

This clone has a handful of counts. The chain joins TRBV7-2 to TRBJ2-4, with D unresolved. Germline CDR1 is SGHTA and CDR2 is FQGNSA. Trimming took 7 bases from V and 4 from J, leaving 14 bases between them. This CDR3 contains 14 residues. CDR3 sequence (DNA): TGTGCCAGCACCGGAACCCCGGAGAAAAACATTCAGTACTTC. It encodes CASTGTPEKNIQYF.

This clone has only one observation. The chain is built from TRBV7-9 and TRBJ2-7, with 10 bases fitting TRBD2. Germline CDR1 SEHNR, CDR2 FQNEAQ (reference sequence). The CDR3 is 15 residues long. With 4 bases clipped from V and 3 bases from J, the junction kept 6 bases outside the gene matches. The CDR3 loop is CASSSVPSGSYEQYF. The CDR3 DNA sequence: TGTGCCAGCAGCTCAGTGCCTAGCGGGAGCTACGAGCAGTACTTC.

The genes are TRBV4-3 and TRBJ2-2; 8 bases agree with TRBD1. The CDR3 consists of 15 residues. Germline lookup yields CDR1 LGHNA and CDR2 YSLEER. V lost 2 bases to trimming and J lost 4 bases; unmatched junction nucleotides: 3. CDR3 in amino acids: CASSQQQGVTGELFF. CDR3 DNA: TGCGCCAGCAGCCAACAACAGGGGGTCACCGGGGAGCTGTTTTTT.

J is TRBJ2-7 and V is TRBV6-6; TRBD1 agrees at 7 bases. Germline-derived CDR1 and CDR2 are MNHNY and SVGAGI (reference sequence). CDR3 size: 14 residues. After removal of 6 bases from V and 5 bases from J, the junction contained 10 bases not matched to a gene. The CDR3 DNA reads TGTGCCAGCAGAAAGGGACAGTCTTTCAACGAGCAGTACTTC. It translates to CASRKGQSFNEQYF.

The rearrangement joins TRBV25-1 to TRBJ1-2; D gene ambiguous. CDR1 is MGHDK, CDR2 SYGVNS, per germline. The V end was cut by 1 base, the J end by 9 bases, with 15 bases between. This CDR3 comprises 14 residues. CDR3: CASSESTGIECYTF. CDR3 DNA sequence: TGTGCCAGCAGTGAATCTACGGGAATTGAGTGCTACACCTTC.

The chain couples TRBV27 to TRBJ1-6, with 8 nucleotides matching TRBD1. The CDR3 is 15 residues long. J was trimmed by 5 bases and V by 3 bases; bases with no gene match: 3. CDR1 is MNHEY and CDR2 is SMNVEV in the germline V gene (reference sequence). The CDR3 DNA reads TGTGCCAGCAGTTTCCAGGGGGCGGATAATTCACCCCTCCACTTT. Amino acid sequence: CASSFQGADNSPLHF.